The 32 T cell receptor beta chains listed next were all sequenced from one sample in a study of blood T cell repertoires in COVID-19. The method was immunoSEQ multiplex PCR; TCRdb's version includes in-frame clones alone and lacks a portion of them. The table shows approximately 240,000 clones, with around 90% occurring only once. The material sequenced was peripheral blood. These receptors were taken from a man aged 30 to 45 with COVID-19, enrolled during active disease.

This chain uses TRBV3-1 (or the pseudogene TRBV3-2) with TRBJ2-5, with 11 bases identical to TRBD2. This CDR3 is 16 amino acids long. From germline, CDR1 is LGHDT and CDR2 YNNKEL (reference sequence). The V segment lost 4 bases and the J segment 1 base; nucleotides outside the gene matches: 5. This CDR3 reads CASSPPGTSGQETQYF. CDR3 nucleotides: TGTGCCAGCAGCCCCCCCGGGACTAGCGGCCAAGAGACCCAGTACTTC.

This chain uses TRBV5-3 with TRBJ2-1; D not resolved. TRBV5-3 is filed as an ORF, its function uncertain. This CDR3 contains 15 residues. V lost 3 bases to trimming and J lost 5 bases, with 15 bases between them. The CDR3, as DNA: TGTGCCAGAAGCTCAAAACCGACAAATCACAATGAGCAGTTCTTC. Translating it yields CARSSKPTNHNEQFF.

The rearrangement joins TRBV5-4 to TRBJ1-4; D may be TRBD1 (6 bases). CDR1 is SGHNT and CDR2 is YYREEE in the germline V gene (reference sequence). The CDR3 is made up of 16 amino acids. The V end lost 5 bases, the J end lost 5 bases, and 19 bases lay between the germline ends. Here the CDR3 DNA reads TGTGCCAGCAGTAAGGCCACGGACAGACGAAATGAAAAACTGTTTTTT. Protein product: CASSKATDRRNEKLFF.

V gene TRBV7-9 combines with J gene TRBJ2-7; possibly TRBD2 for D (6 bases). The CDR3 runs to 15 residues. Germline-derived CDR1 and CDR2 are SEHNR and FQNEAQ (reference sequence). The V and J ends lost 0 bases and 0 bases respectively, with 9 bases between them. CDR3 residues: CASSLAAGISYEQYF. The CDR3 coding sequence is TGTGCCAGCAGCTTAGCTGCGGGGATCTCCTACGAGCAGTACTTC.

This clone was recorded only once. The genes are TRBV5-1 and TRBJ1-6; 8 bases map to TRBD1. CDR3 length equals 16 residues. The germline gives CDR1 SGHRS, CDR2 YFSETQ. V lost 3 bases, J lost 7 bases, and 9 bases stayed unmatched. CDR3: CASSSGQGERNSPLHF. CDR3 sequence (DNA): TGCGCCAGCAGCTCCGGACAGGGAGAGAGGAATTCACCCCTCCACTTT.

The chain links TRBV4-1 to TRBJ1-1; D is possibly TRBD1 (6 bases). Germline V gene lookup returns CDR1 MGHRA and CDR2 YSYEKL. This CDR3 is 13 amino acids long. Trimming pared 1 base from V and 10 bases from J, leaving 13 bases between. Here the CDR3 DNA reads TGCGCCAGCAGCCAAGGGCAGGGGAGCTCAGCTTTCTTT. Residues: CASSQGQGSSAFF.

The gene calls are TRBV6-5 and TRBJ2-7; TRBD1 might be the D (6 bases). The CDR3 spans 12 residues. V was cut by 6 bases and J by 1 base, with 7 bases left in between. Germline-derived CDR1 and CDR2 are MNHEY and SVGAGI. CDR3 loop: CASRTGSYEQYF. DNA for the CDR3: TGTGCCAGCAGGACAGGTTCCTACGAGCAGTACTTC.

The chain couples TRBV2 to TRBJ1-6, with 7 bases that match TRBD1. The CDR3 length is 14 residues. Germline V gives CDR1 SNHLY, CDR2 FYNNEI. V lost 6 bases to trimming and J lost 9 bases; unmatched junction nucleotides: 8. The CDR3 DNA is TGTGCCAGCAGGGACGACAGGGCCAGTTCACCCCTCCACTTT. Encoded protein: CASRDDRASSPLHF. Using reference TRBV2 and TRBJ1-6 for the parts outside the CDR3, the full variable domain is EPEVTQTPSHQVTQMGQEVILRCVPISNHLYFYWYRQILGQKVEFLVSFYNNEISEKSEIFDDQFSVERPDGSNFTLKIRSTKLEDSAMYFCASRDDRASSPLHFGNGTRLTVT.

The rearrangement uses TRBV11-2 and TRBJ2-7, with TRBD2 identical over 12 bases. Trimming took 0 bases from V and 1 from J; bases not matched to a gene: 4. The CDR3 sequence is 17 residues long. Per the germline V gene, CDR1 is SGHAT and CDR2 is FQNNGV. The CDR3 is CASSLDLLAGGSYEQYF. CDR3 bases: TGTGCCAGCAGCTTAGATCTACTAGCGGGGGGTTCCTACGAGCAGTACTTC.

V and J are TRBV6-6 and TRBJ1-5; tentatively, D is TRBD1 (5 bases). Germline V gene sequence: CDR1 MNHNY, CDR2 SVGAGI (reference sequence). The CDR3 loop spans 16 amino acids. Trimming took off 2 bases at V and 5 bases at J, with 16 bases between the two ends. CDR3 sequence reads: CASSYAPGIGDQPQHF. In nucleotides, the CDR3 is TGTGCCAGCAGTTACGCTCCAGGGATCGGCGATCAGCCCCAGCATTTT.

Only one count was recorded for this clone. The J gene is TRBJ2-2, the V gene TRBV7-2; 9 bases align to TRBD1. The germline CDR1 and CDR2 sequences are SGHTA and FQGNSA. V lost 6 bases, J lost 7 bases, and 12 bases stayed unmatched. This CDR3 contains 16 residues. The CDR3, as DNA: TGTGCCAGCAGTATCGCCGGGACAGGGTCCAACGGGGAGCTGTTTTTT. Translated: CASSIAGTGSNGELFF.

The chain links TRBV11-2 to TRBJ2-1; a possible D gene is TRBD1 (5 bases). Germline CDR1 SGHAT, CDR2 FQNNGV. The germline V and J ends were trimmed by 2 bases and 3 bases, with 14 bases remaining between them. This CDR3 spans 16 amino acids. The CDR3 DNA follows: TGTGCCAGCAGCTTACGGACAAGACAGTTCTACAATGAGCAGTTCTTC. Translated, it gives CASSLRTRQFYNEQFF.

This clone was counted once. The chain links TRBV19 to TRBJ2-7; no definite D call. The ends were cut back, 4 bases at V and 1 base at J, with 8 bases in the middle. CDR1 and CDR2 from the germline V gene are LNHDA and SQIVND (reference sequence). The CDR3 length is 13 residues. The CDR3 reads CASSNENSYEQYF. The DNA for the CDR3 is TGTGCCAGTAGTAACGAGAATTCCTACGAGCAGTACTTC.

The chain links TRBV5-1 to TRBJ2-1; 11 bases line up with TRBD1. Losses at the gene ends were 4 bases for V and 3 bases for J; bases not matched to a gene: 3. The CDR3 loop spans 15 amino acids. CDR1 SGHRS and CDR2 YFSETQ come from the germline V gene. The CDR3 nucleotides are TGCGCCAGCAGCAGGACAGGGGGCGGCTACAATGAGCAGTTCTTC. Its translation is CASSRTGGGYNEQFF. The full variable domain, in which reference TRBV5-1 and TRBJ2-1 provide the parts outside the CDR3, is KAGVTQTPRYLIKTRGQQVTLSCSPISGHRSVSWYQQTPGQGLQFLFEYFSETQRNKGNFPGRFSGRQFSNSRSEMNVSTLELGDSALYLCASSRTGGGYNEQFFGPGTRLTVL.

In nucleotides, the CDR3 is TGTGCCAGCAGCCAAGAGCTCGGACAGGGGAATTGGTACGAGCAGTACTTC. Translation gives CASSQELGQGNWYEQYF. This chain joins TRBV14 and TRBJ2-7; 9 bases map to TRBD1. The CDR3 has 17 residues. V was clipped by 0 bases and J by 4 bases; unmatched bases: 10. CDR1 is SGHDN and CDR2 is FVKESK in the germline V gene.

CDR3 DNA sequence: TGCGCCAGCAGCTTGGCTTTTACAGGGTTGCCTGAAGCTTTCTTT. Translating it yields CASSLAFTGLPEAFF. The rearrangement uses TRBV5-1 and TRBJ1-1; D is possibly TRBD1 (6 bases). The V and J ends lost 0 bases and 6 bases respectively, with 15 bases between them. There are 15 residues in the CDR3. Looked up from germline, CDR1 is SGHRS and CDR2 is YFSETQ.

This clone was observed once. V is TRBV5-4 and J is TRBJ1-1; maybe TRBD1 (5 bases). V was cut by 1 base and J by 1 base, with 8 bases left in between. Germline lookup yields CDR1 SGHNT and CDR2 YYREEE (reference sequence). This CDR3 comprises 14 residues. The CDR3 DNA is TGTGCCAGCAGCTTGTCGGGGGGGAACACTGAAGCTTTCTTT. Its translation: CASSLSGGNTEAFF.

The chain has TRBV5-4 and TRBJ1-3; D unresolved. The germline CDR1 and CDR2 sequences are SGHNT and YYREEE (reference sequence). V gave up 0 bases and J gave up 2 bases, with 6 bases separating them. The CDR3 is 14 residues long. As DNA, the CDR3 is TGTGCCAGCAGCTTGGGACTGACTGGAAACACCATATATTTT. Its translation: CASSLGLTGNTIYF. The entire variable domain, with the rest obtained from reference TRBV5-4 and TRBJ1-3, is as follows: ETGVTQSPTHLIKTRGQQVTLRCSSQSGHNTVSWYQQALGQGPQFIFQYYREEENGRGNFPPRFSGLQFPNYSSELNVNALELDDSALYLCASSLGLTGNTIYFGEGSWLTVV.

This chain uses TRBV5-4 with TRBJ2-5; 7 nucleotides agree with TRBD1. Germline V gene lookup returns CDR1 SGHNT and CDR2 YYREEE (reference sequence). The CDR3 is 15 amino acids. Trimming at V came to 0 bases and at J to 2 bases, leaving 4 bases not matched to a gene. The CDR3 spells CASSLAGQRQETQYF. CDR3 sequence (DNA): TGTGCCAGCAGCTTGGCGGGACAGAGACAAGAGACCCAGTACTTC.

The chain couples TRBV4-1 to TRBJ2-7; 10 bases match TRBD2. CDR1 and CDR2 (germline): MGHRA, YSYEKL. The CDR3 runs to 21 residues. With 0 bases clipped from V and 0 bases from J, the junction kept 17 bases outside the gene matches. In nucleotides, the CDR3 is TGCGCCAGCAGCCAAGATGGTGCGATGGCTAGCGGGGGTCATCGCTCCTACGAGCAGTACTTC. This gives the protein CASSQDGAMASGGHRSYEQYF.

This chain links TRBV6-5 with TRBJ1-1; 7 bases match TRBD1. Trimming cost V 8 bases and J 3 bases; bases outside gene matches: 9. The germline CDR1 and CDR2 sequences are MNHEY and SVGAGI. The CDR3 is 14 amino acids. The CDR3 DNA sequence: TGTGCCAGCCGAACAGGGGTTTATGACACTGAAGCTTTCTTT. Translated, it gives CASRTGVYDTEAFF.

The V call is TRBV7-2, the J call TRBJ2-5; 12 bases match TRBD2. There are 16 residues in the CDR3. Germline V lookup: CDR1 SGHTA, CDR2 FQGNSA. Trimming cost V 5 bases and J 5 bases; bases outside gene matches: 9. CDR3 loop: CASSGRWTSGDETQYF. CDR3 coding DNA: TGTGCCAGCAGCGGCCGATGGACTAGCGGGGATGAGACCCAGTACTTC.

The V gene is TRBV27, the J gene TRBJ1-1, with D unresolved. The CDR3 consists of 15 residues. Trimming removed 0 bases from V and 3 bases from J, with 11 bases in between. Germline loops: CDR1 MNHEY, CDR2 SMNVEV (reference sequence). The CDR3 DNA sequence: TGTGCCAGCAGTTTATCGTCGGTTCCTTACACTGAAGCTTTCTTT. Translation gives CASSLSSVPYTEAFF.

The chain has TRBV20-1 and TRBJ2-5, with D maybe TRBD1 (5 bases). Germline V CDR1 and CDR2: DFQATT, SNEGSKA (reference sequence). This CDR3 is built from 11 residues. V gave up 3 bases and J gave up 4 bases, with 6 bases separating them. This chain's CDR3 is CSASDRETQYF. The DNA of the CDR3 is TGCAGTGCTAGTGACAGAGAGACCCAGTACTTC.

The chain joins TRBV19 to TRBJ2-4, with TRBD1 identical over 8 bases. CDR1 and CDR2 (germline): LNHDA, SQIVND (reference sequence). The CDR3 has 15 residues. Trimming took 3 bases from V and 7 from J; bases not matched to a gene: 8. The chain's CDR3 is CASSIPGQVVNIQYF. The CDR3, as DNA: TGTGCCAGTAGTATCCCGGGACAGGTTGTGAACATTCAGTACTTC.

In its sample, this clone was seen once. The J gene is TRBJ1-4, the V gene TRBV5-1, with 9 bases fitting TRBD1. The V segment lost 4 bases and the J segment 7 bases; nucleotides outside the gene matches: 11. CDR1 and CDR2 from the germline V gene are SGHRS and YFSETQ. The CDR3 consists of 16 residues. The CDR3 reads CASSLGYRGQGEKLFF. The CDR3 region has the DNA TGCGCCAGCAGCCTGGGGTACAGGGGGCAAGGTGAAAAACTGTTTTTT.

The chain employs TRBV15 and TRBJ2-1, with D possibly TRBD1 on 5 matching bases. V was cut by 0 bases and J by 2 bases, with 8 bases left in between. CDR3 length equals 15 residues. From germline, CDR1 is LNHNV and CDR2 YYDKDF (reference sequence). This CDR3 is CATSRDRTTYNEQFF. CDR3 coding DNA: TGTGCCACCAGCAGAGATCGGACAACCTACAATGAGCAGTTCTTC.

This chain links TRBV5-3 with TRBJ2-1; 10 positions agree with TRBD2. TRBV5-3 is marked as an open reading frame, function uncertain. This CDR3 region has 17 residues. V was pared by 1 base and J by 8 bases, with 12 bases of the junction left unmatched. Written as DNA, the CDR3 is TGTGCCAGAAGCTTGACCAAGCGGGGGGGGATGCTAGATGAGCAGTTCTTC. Residues: CARSLTKRGGMLDEQFF.

The rearrangement links TRBV27 to TRBJ1-6, with TRBD1 matching over 7 bases. The length of the CDR3 is 15 residues. In germline, CDR1 is MNHEY, CDR2 SMNVEV (reference sequence). V shed 3 bases and J 4 bases; nucleotides not matched to a gene: 3. Here the CDR3 reads CASSLSGGYNSPLHF. The CDR3 DNA sequence: TGTGCCAGCAGTTTGTCAGGGGGTTATAATTCACCCCTCCACTTT.

Remarks on this clone: This sample includes further DNA sequences coding for the same CDR3. The chain couples TRBV7-9 to TRBJ2-7, with TRBD2 as a possible D gene (5 bases). The CDR3 runs 13 residues. The germline V gene encodes CDR1 SEHNR and CDR2 FQNEAQ (reference sequence). V lost 1 base and J 7 bases, leaving 11 bases between the germline ends. CDR3 sequence reads: CASSLERGGEQYF. CDR3 DNA sequence: TGTGCCAGCAGCTTAGAACGGGGTGGTGAGCAGTACTTC.

This clone was found once. This chain joins TRBV3-1 (or the pseudogene TRBV3-2) and TRBJ1-1, with 8 positions matching TRBD1. CDR1 and CDR2 from the germline V gene are LGHDT and YNNKEL (reference sequence). Trimming took 2 bases from V and 4 from J; bases not matched to a gene: 3. This CDR3 spans 14 amino acids. CDR3 bases: TGTGCCAGCAGCCAACAGGGGGCTGGCACTGAAGCTTTCTTT. Encoded protein: CASSQQGAGTEAFF.

The chain is built from TRBV5-1 and TRBJ2-3; 14 bases are a match to TRBD2. The CDR3 consists of 16 residues. V shed 6 bases and J 0 bases; nucleotides not matched to a gene: 3. Germline V gives CDR1 SGHRS, CDR2 YFSETQ. The CDR3 sequence: CASTRLAGGSTDTQYF. CDR3 sequence (DNA): TGCGCCAGCACTAGACTAGCGGGGGGGAGCACAGATACGCAGTATTTT. Complete variable domain (other parts from reference TRBV5-1 and TRBJ2-3): KAGVTQTPRYLIKTRGQQVTLSCSPISGHRSVSWYQQTPGQGLQFLFEYFSETQRNKGNFPGRFSGRQFSNSRSEMNVSTLELGDSALYLCASTRLAGGSTDTQYFGPGTRLTVL.